These 30 T cell receptor beta chains came from one sample sequenced in a study of regulatory T cells in long-lasting Graves disease. Building the TCR beta libraries relied on iRepertoire HTBI primers, and CDR3 regions underwent Arm-PCR. Each CDR3 protein gets one entry after TCRdb re-called the multiplex PCR reads with MiXCR. The repertoire includes hundreds of thousands of distinct CDR3 sequences, about 21% of them detected once, and roughly an eighth sits in the top ten. Described time point: persistent/refractory GD, antithyroid drugs over 5 years with positive TRAb. RNA from PBMCs was the source of the TCR library. This material consisted of peripheral blood mononuclear cells (PBMCs), taken when the disease was refractory, from a patient treated with antithyroid drugs. The receptors were sampled from a female donor with Graves disease.

This clonotype has at least ten counts. The chain combines TRBV7-3 with TRBJ1-4, with a possible D match to TRBD1 (6 bases). CDR1 is SGHTA and CDR2 is FQGTGA in the germline V gene. Trimming cost V 2 bases and J 5 bases, with 12 bases left between them. This CDR3 has 15 amino acids. In nucleotides, the CDR3 is TGTGCCAGCAGCTTACGGGCAGGGGTGAATGAAAAACTGTTTTTT. It specifies CASSLRAGVNEKLFF.

As concerns this clonotype: A much larger clone lies one base from this, so it may be a read error. CDR3 in amino acids: CASSLIQGRMNTEAFF. The CDR3 DNA follows: TGTGCCAGCAGCCTGATACAGGGGAGGATGAACACTGAAGCTTTCTTT. The chain combines TRBV7-8 with TRBJ1-1, with 7 bases matching TRBD1. Unmatched junction bases numbered 9, after V lost 5 bases and J lost 0 bases. Germline CDR1 SGHVS, CDR2 FQNEAQ. The CDR3 spans 16 residues.

The sample holds a few counts of this clonotype. This rearrangement joins TRBV7-6 to TRBJ1-3; D is unclear. CDR1 is SGHVS, CDR2 FNYEAQ, per germline. The germline V and J ends were trimmed by 1 base and 1 base, with 11 bases remaining between them. The CDR3 spans 16 residues. The CDR3 DNA follows: TGTGCCAGCAGCTTAGGTTCAGCAGGTTCTGGAAACACCATATATTTT. Its protein is CASSLGSAGSGNTIYF.

Ten or more counts support this clonotype. The chain employs TRBV15 and TRBJ2-7; TRBD1 is a possible D gene (6 bases). The CDR3 spans 13 residues. Germline CDR1 and CDR2: LNHNV and YYDKDF (reference sequence). Trimming removed 2 bases at V and 1 base at J, with 6 bases between. This CDR3 reads CATSRTGSYEQYF. The CDR3 DNA reads TGTGCCACCAGCAGAACAGGGTCCTACGAGCAGTACTTC.

The chain employs TRBV18 and TRBJ1-1; D not certain. The CDR3 has 13 residues. Trimming stripped 2 bases from V and 4 bases from J, with 8 bases between. Germline CDR1 reads KGHSH; CDR2 reads LQKENI. The CDR3 DNA follows: TGTGCCAGCTCACCAGGGGAAACCACTGAAGCTTTCTTT. Translation: CASSPGETTEAFF.

The chain joins TRBV25-1 to TRBJ2-2; no definite D call. V dropped 3 bases and J dropped 3 bases, with 17 bases sitting between them. The CDR3 covers 17 residues. Looked up from germline, CDR1 is MGHDK and CDR2 is SYGVNS. CDR3 loop: CASSDRRNFEYTGELFF. Written as DNA, the CDR3 is TGTGCCAGCAGTGACCGACGAAACTTTGAATACACCGGGGAGCTGTTTTTT.

This rearrangement joins TRBV6-2 or TRBV6-3 to TRBJ1-5; D is unresolved. This CDR3 is 15 amino acids long. Germline assignment: CDR1 MNHEY and CDR2 SVGEGT. Trimming cost V 4 bases and J 4 bases, with 14 bases left between them. The CDR3 sequence: CASSWERRLNQPQHF. The CDR3 bases are TGTGCCAGCAGTTGGGAACGACGGCTTAATCAGCCCCAGCATTTT.

This clonotype was found a few times. This rearrangement joins TRBV5-5 to TRBJ2-7, with D unclear. The germline CDR1 and CDR2 sequences are SGHKS and YYEKEE (reference sequence). Between the trimmed V and J ends, which lost 4 bases and 4 bases, there was a span of 12 bases. This CDR3 comprises 13 residues. The CDR3 DNA reads TGTGCCAGCAGCCCCCAGGCTCTATACGAGCAGTACTTC. It translates to CASSPQALYEQYF.

This clonotype appeared once. CDR3: CASTGRGRNTQYF. In DNA form, the CDR3 reads TGTGCCAGCACGGGCAGGGGGAGGAATACGCAGTATTTT. V is TRBV28 and J is TRBJ2-3; possibly TRBD1 for D (7 bases). The CDR3 loop spans 13 amino acids. Trimming shortened V by 7 bases and J by 7 bases, and 15 bases separated the two germline ends. Germline V gives CDR1 MDHEN, CDR2 SYDVKM.

V usage is TRBV10-1 and J usage is TRBJ1-1, with D tentatively TRBD1 (5 bases). Germline V gene sequence: CDR1 WNHNN, CDR2 SYGVQD (reference sequence). The V and J ends lost 8 bases and 5 bases respectively, with 12 bases between them. CDR3 size: 12 residues. The CDR3 nucleotides read TGCGCCAGCGGCCGCCGGGGGACTGAAGCTTTCTTT. Translating it yields CASGRRGTEAFF.

J is TRBJ2-1 and V is TRBV2, with 7 bases that match TRBD1. The J segment lost 8 bases and the V segment lost 7 bases, leaving 11 bases of the junction unmatched. The CDR3 has 14 amino acids. The germline gives CDR1 SNHLY, CDR2 FYNNEI. The CDR3 protein is CASTGTVSGHEQFF. The CDR3 region has the DNA TGTGCCAGCACAGGGACAGTGTCGGGCCATGAGCAGTTCTTC.

The chain carries TRBV5-1 and TRBJ1-1; 9 nucleotides line up with TRBD1. Germline-derived CDR1 and CDR2 are SGHRS and YFSETQ. CDR3 size: 17 residues. J gave up 1 base and V 2 bases, and 9 bases lay outside the gene matches. The CDR3 here is CASSFWEGQGRNTEAFF. In DNA form, the CDR3 reads TGCGCCAGCAGCTTTTGGGAGGGACAGGGTCGGAACACTGAAGCTTTCTTT. The whole variable domain, remainder taken from reference TRBV5-1 and TRBJ1-1, is KAGVTQTPRYLIKTRGQQVTLSCSPISGHRSVSWYQQTPGQGLQFLFEYFSETQRNKGNFPGRFSGRQFSNSRSEMNVSTLELGDSALYLCASSFWEGQGRNTEAFFGQGTRLTVV.

V usage is TRBV5-1 and J usage is TRBJ1-1; TRBD1 agrees at 9 bases. This CDR3 comprises 16 residues. Per germline, CDR1 SGHRS and CDR2 YFSETQ. Trimming removed 4 bases from V and 1 base from J; junction bases left unmatched: 8. For the CDR3, the DNA is TGCGCCAGCAGCCCGGGGACAGGGATGGGGAACACTGAAGCTTTCTTT. This codes for CASSPGTGMGNTEAFF.

This chain uses TRBV4-1 with TRBJ2-2; D is undetermined. This CDR3 has 16 amino acids. V gave up 0 bases and J gave up 2 bases, with 10 bases separating them. Germline values: CDR1 MGHRA, CDR2 YSYEKL. This chain's CDR3 is CASSQDRRANTGELFF. CDR3 coding DNA: TGCGCCAGCAGCCAAGATCGCCGAGCCAACACCGGGGAGCTGTTTTTT.

This clonotype came up once. The V and J genes are TRBV3-1 and TRBJ2-6, with D unresolved. Trimming pared 1 base from V and 0 bases from J, leaving 10 bases between. Germline V gene lookup returns CDR1 LGHDT and CDR2 YNNKEL (reference sequence). The CDR3 has 17 residues. This chain's CDR3 is CASSQGATLSGANVLTF. CDR3 DNA sequence: TGTGCCAGCAGCCAAGGAGCCACCCTCTCTGGGGCCAACGTCCTGACTTTC.

This clonotype has ten or more counts. In DNA, the CDR3 is TGTGCCAGCGGGGCGCTAGGAGCCTTCGAGCAGTACTTC. It codes for CASGALGAFEQYF. This sequence joins TRBV7-8 and TRBJ2-7; the D gene is possibly TRBD1 (5 bases). Per germline, CDR1 SGHVS and CDR2 FQNEAQ. The germline V and J ends were trimmed by 8 bases and 6 bases, with 17 bases remaining between them. The CDR3 is made up of 13 amino acids.

A remark on this clonotype: Possible read error: a much larger clone is one base away. In this CDR3 the conserved last residue, phenylalanine or tryptophan, is missing, so a read error is likely. CDR3 in DNA: TGTGCCAGCAGTCCCCTCGAAGGCCTCCATCAGCCCCAGCATTCT. Its protein product is CASSPLEGLHQPQHS. The chain uses TRBV12-3 or TRBV12-4 and TRBJ1-5, with D unresolved. Between the trimmed V and J ends, which lost 5 bases and 5 bases, there was a span of 16 bases. The CDR3 sequence is 15 residues long.

This clonotype appeared a few times. The chain couples TRBV24-1 to TRBJ1-2; TRBD1 matches 9 bases. The CDR3 loop spans 13 amino acids. J lost 6 bases, V lost 4 bases, and 2 bases had no gene match. Germline V gene lookup returns CDR1 KGHDR and CDR2 SFDVKD. CDR3 DNA sequence: TGTGCCACCAGTGAGAGGACAGGGGATGGCTACACCTTC. Its protein product is CATSERTGDGYTF.

This clonotype was seen many times. This chain uses TRBV5-5 with TRBJ1-4, with D possibly matching TRBD1 (5 bases). V lost 1 base, J lost 3 bases, and 10 bases lay in between. Germline V gene sequence: CDR1 SGHKS, CDR2 YYEKEE (reference sequence). The CDR3 totals 15 residues. The CDR3 DNA sequence: TGTGCCAGCAGCTTGCATGGGGGACCTAATGAAAAACTGTTTTTT. Its protein product is CASSLHGGPNEKLFF.

This clonotype was counted between two and nine times. The chain couples TRBV11-1 to TRBJ2-7, with D uncertain. Trimming took 4 bases from V and 7 from J, leaving 20 bases between them. Per germline, CDR1 SGHAT and CDR2 FQDESV (reference sequence). This CDR3 is built from 15 residues. The CDR3 region is CASSSSGSPSSEQYF. CDR3 sequence (DNA): TGTGCCAGCAGCTCCTCCGGTTCCCCCTCTAGTGAGCAGTACTTC.

Remarks on this clonotype: A much larger clonotype is one base distant, so this may be a read error. This chain links TRBV7-9 with TRBJ2-5; unclear D gene. Germline loops: CDR1 SEHNR, CDR2 FQNEAQ (reference sequence). Trimming removed 7 bases from V and 2 bases from J, with 11 bases in between. The CDR3 loop spans 13 amino acids. The CDR3 region is CASKPTRQETQYF. CDR3 DNA sequence: TGTGCCAGCAAACCGACGCGGCAAGAGACCCAGTACTTC.

The sample holds many counts of this clonotype. The rearrangement joins TRBV20-1 to TRBJ2-7; TRBD2 agrees at 11 bases. The CDR3 is 14 amino acids. After removal of 6 bases from V and 4 bases from J, the junction contained 8 bases not matched to a gene. Germline V lookup: CDR1 DFQATT, CDR2 SNEGSKA (reference sequence). CDR3 residues: CSAIPTSGIYEQYF. CDR3 bases: TGCAGTGCCATCCCGACTAGCGGGATATACGAGCAGTACTTC.

Only a few counts were recorded for this clonotype. This chain links TRBV5-6 with TRBJ1-1, with D possibly being TRBD1 (5 bases). V was trimmed by 6 bases and J by 3 bases, leaving 12 bases between them. Germline V gene lookup returns CDR1 SGHDT and CDR2 YYEEEE. This CDR3 contains 13 residues. Written as DNA, the CDR3 is TGTGCCAGCACCTACAGAGGGGACACTGAAGCTTTCTTT. It translates to CASTYRGDTEAFF.

This clonotype was counted ten times or more. This chain joins TRBV6-5 and TRBJ1-1; D perhaps matches TRBD1 (6 bases). V was cut by 2 bases and J by 4 bases, with 11 bases left in between. The CDR3 length is 14 residues. CDR1 is MNHEY and CDR2 is SVGAGI in the germline V gene. CDR3 in amino acids: CASSYRAGATEAFF. DNA of the CDR3: TGTGCCAGCAGTTACCGGGCAGGGGCCACTGAAGCTTTCTTT.

This clonotype occurred a few times. This chain connects TRBV3-1 to TRBJ1-2, with a weak D call TRBD1 (5 bases). Germline V gene lookup returns CDR1 LGHDT and CDR2 YNNKEL (reference sequence). The CDR3 length is 14 residues. V dropped 2 bases and J dropped 2 bases, with 9 bases sitting between them. The CDR3 nucleotides read TGTGCCAGCAGCCAACAGGGACCGAACTATGGCTACACCTTC. It specifies CASSQQGPNYGYTF.

This clonotype was counted between two and nine times. The rearrangement joins TRBV20-1 to TRBJ2-4, with D possibly TRBD1 on 5 matching bases. V lost 6 bases and J 6 bases, leaving 15 bases between the germline ends. Germline V gene sequence: CDR1 DFQATT, CDR2 SNEGSKA (reference sequence). The CDR3 spans 13 residues. The CDR3 DNA sequence: TGCAGTGCACAGGACACCTGGGGAAACATTCAGTACTTC. Translation gives CSAQDTWGNIQYF.

This clonotype was observed many times. The J gene is TRBJ2-7, the V gene TRBV10-3; tentative D call: TRBD2 (5 bases). Per the germline V gene, CDR1 is ENHRY and CDR2 is SYGVKD. The CDR3 has 14 amino acids. Trimming cost V 6 bases and J 0 bases, with 12 bases left between them. The CDR3 region is CAIRSGTSSYEQYF. CDR3 coding DNA: TGTGCCATCAGGTCGGGAACTAGCTCCTACGAGCAGTACTTC.

This clonotype has more than one count but fewer than ten. V usage is TRBV5-5 and J usage is TRBJ1-1; D gene ambiguous. Germline CDR1 is SGHKS and CDR2 is YYEKEE (reference sequence). This CDR3 is 13 amino acids long. V lost 1 base and J lost 7, with 11 bases in between. The CDR3 sequence: CASSLNGRHEAFF. The CDR3 region has the DNA TGTGCCAGCAGCTTGAACGGTCGGCATGAAGCTTTCTTT. Combining the CDR3 with reference TRBV5-5 and TRBJ1-1 gives the whole variable domain DAGVTQSPTHLIKTRGQQVTLRCSPISGHKSVSWYQQVLGQGPQFIFQYYEKEERGRGNFPDRFSARQFPNYSSELNVNALLLGDSALYLCASSLNGRHEAFFGQGTRLTVV.

V is TRBV5-1 and J is TRBJ2-1, with D hard to call. This CDR3 has 15 amino acids. The germline gives CDR1 SGHRS, CDR2 YFSETQ. The V gene lost 0 bases and the J gene lost 6 bases, with 13 bases spanning the gap. CDR3 in amino acids: CASSLAAQRANEQFF. Here the CDR3 DNA reads TGCGCCAGCAGCTTGGCAGCCCAGCGAGCCAATGAGCAGTTCTTC. The variable domain in full, completed from reference TRBV5-1 and TRBJ2-1, reads KAGVTQTPRYLIKTRGQQVTLSCSPISGHRSVSWYQQTPGQGLQFLFEYFSETQRNKGNFPGRFSGRQFSNSRSEMNVSTLELGDSALYLCASSLAAQRANEQFFGPGTRLTVL.

This clonotype was recorded at least ten times. The chain is built from TRBV28 and TRBJ2-7; TRBD2 matches 11 bases. Germline V gene sequence: CDR1 MDHEN, CDR2 SYDVKM. The CDR3 is 15 residues long. V trimming: 6 bases; J trimming: 3 bases; junction bases outside the gene matches: 7. The CDR3 loop is CASRNPGLAGYEQYF. CDR3 DNA sequence: TGTGCCAGCAGAAACCCCGGACTAGCGGGCTACGAGCAGTACTTC.